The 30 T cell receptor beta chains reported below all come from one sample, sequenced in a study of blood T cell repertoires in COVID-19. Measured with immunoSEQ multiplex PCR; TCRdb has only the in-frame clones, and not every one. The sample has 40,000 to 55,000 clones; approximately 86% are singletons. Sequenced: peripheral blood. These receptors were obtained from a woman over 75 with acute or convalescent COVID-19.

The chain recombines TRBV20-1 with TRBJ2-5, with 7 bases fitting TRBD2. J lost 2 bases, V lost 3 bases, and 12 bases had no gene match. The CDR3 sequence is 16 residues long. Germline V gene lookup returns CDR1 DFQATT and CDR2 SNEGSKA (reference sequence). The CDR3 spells CSASSWAGEGQETQYF. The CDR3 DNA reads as TGCAGTGCTAGTTCTTGGGCGGGAGAGGGGCAAGAGACCCAGTACTTC.

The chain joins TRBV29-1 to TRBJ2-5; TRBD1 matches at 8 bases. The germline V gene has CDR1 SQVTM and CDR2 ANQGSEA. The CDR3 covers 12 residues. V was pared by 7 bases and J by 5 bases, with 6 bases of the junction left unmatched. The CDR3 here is CSAGTGGETQYF. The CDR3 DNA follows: TGCAGCGCTGGGACAGGCGGCGAGACCCAGTACTTC.

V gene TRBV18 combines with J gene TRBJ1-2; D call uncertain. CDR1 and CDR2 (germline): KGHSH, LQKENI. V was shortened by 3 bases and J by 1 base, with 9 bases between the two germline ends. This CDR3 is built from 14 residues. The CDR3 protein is CASSPVSDNYGYTF. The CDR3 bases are TGTGCCAGCTCACCTGTTAGCGATAACTATGGCTACACCTTC.

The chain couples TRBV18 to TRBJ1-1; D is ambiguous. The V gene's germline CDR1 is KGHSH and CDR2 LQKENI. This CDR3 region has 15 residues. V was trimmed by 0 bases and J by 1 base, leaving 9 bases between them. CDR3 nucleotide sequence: TGTGCCAGCTCACCACCGCTCTCAGGGAACACTGAAGCTTTCTTT. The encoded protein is CASSPPLSGNTEAFF.

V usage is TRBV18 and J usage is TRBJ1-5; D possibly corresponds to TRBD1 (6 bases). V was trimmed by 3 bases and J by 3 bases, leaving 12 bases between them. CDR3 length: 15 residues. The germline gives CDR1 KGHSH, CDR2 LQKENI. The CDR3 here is CASSPGDTANQPQHF. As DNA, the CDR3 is TGTGCCAGCTCACCGGGGGACACCGCCAATCAGCCCCAGCATTTT.

CDR3 in DNA: TGTGCCAGCAACCCCCAACAGGGGTACATGAACACTGAAGCTTTCTTT. Translating it yields CASNPQQGYMNTEAFF. J is TRBJ1-1 and V is TRBV11-2; 7 bases are a match to TRBD1. Trimming cost V 7 bases and J 0 bases; bases outside gene matches: 11. Germline V gives CDR1 SGHAT, CDR2 FQNNGV. This CDR3 has 16 residues.

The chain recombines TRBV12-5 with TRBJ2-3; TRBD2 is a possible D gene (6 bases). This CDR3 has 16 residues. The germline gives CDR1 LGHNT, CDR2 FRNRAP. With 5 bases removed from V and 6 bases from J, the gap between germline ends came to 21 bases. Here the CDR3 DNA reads TGTGCTAGTGGTCCCGGGGGAGCGGGTGCCTGGGATACGCAGTATTTT. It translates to CASGPGGAGAWDTQYF.

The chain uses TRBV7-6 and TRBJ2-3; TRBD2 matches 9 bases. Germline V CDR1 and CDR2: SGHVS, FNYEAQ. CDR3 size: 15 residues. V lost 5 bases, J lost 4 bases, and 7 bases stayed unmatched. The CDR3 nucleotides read TGTGCCAGCAGCCCCGGGACTAGCAGTTCAGATACGCAGTATTTT. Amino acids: CASSPGTSSSDTQYF. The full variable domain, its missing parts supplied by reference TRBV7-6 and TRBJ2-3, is GAGVSQSPRYKVTKRGQDVALRCDPISGHVSLYWYRQALGQGPEFLTYFNYEAQQDKSGLPNDRFSAERPEGSISTLTIQRTEQRDSAMYRCASSPGTSSSDTQYFGPGTRLTVL.

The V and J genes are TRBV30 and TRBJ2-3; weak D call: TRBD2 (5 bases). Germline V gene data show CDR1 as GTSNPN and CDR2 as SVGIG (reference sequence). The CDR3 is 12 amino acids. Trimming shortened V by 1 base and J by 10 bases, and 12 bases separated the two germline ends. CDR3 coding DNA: TGTGCCTGGAGTGGCTCGGGGAGATCGCAGTATTTT. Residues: CAWSGSGRSQYF.

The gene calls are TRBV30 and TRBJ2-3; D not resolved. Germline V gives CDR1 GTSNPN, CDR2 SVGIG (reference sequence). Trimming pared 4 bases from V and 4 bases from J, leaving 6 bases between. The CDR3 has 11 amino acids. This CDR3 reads CAWTLSDTQYF. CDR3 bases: TGTGCCTGGACCTTATCAGATACGCAGTATTTT. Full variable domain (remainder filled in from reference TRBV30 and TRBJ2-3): SQTIHQWPATLVQPVGSPLSLECTVEGTSNPNLYWYRQAAGRGLQLLFYSVGIGQISSEVPQNLSASRPQDRQFILSSKKLLLSDSGFYLCAWTLSDTQYFGPGTRLTVL.

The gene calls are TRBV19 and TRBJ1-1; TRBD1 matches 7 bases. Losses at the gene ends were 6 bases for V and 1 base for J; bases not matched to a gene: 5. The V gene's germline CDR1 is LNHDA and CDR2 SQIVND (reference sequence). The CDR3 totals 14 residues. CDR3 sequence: CASRTAGGNTEAFF. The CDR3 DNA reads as TGTGCCAGTAGAACCGCAGGGGGGAACACTGAAGCTTTCTTT. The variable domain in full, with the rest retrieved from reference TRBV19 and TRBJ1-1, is DGGITQSPKYLFRKEGQNVTLSCEQNLNHDAMYWYRQDPGQGLRLIYYSQIVNDFQKGDIAEGYSVSREKKESFPLTVTSAQKNPTAFYLCASRTAGGNTEAFFGQGTRLTVV.

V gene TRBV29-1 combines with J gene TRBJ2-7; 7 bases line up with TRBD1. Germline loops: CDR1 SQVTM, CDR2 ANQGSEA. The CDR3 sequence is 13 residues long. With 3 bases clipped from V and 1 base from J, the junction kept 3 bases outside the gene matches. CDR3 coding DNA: TGCAGCGTTGATTGGACAGGATCCTACGAGCAGTACTTC. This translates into CSVDWTGSYEQYF.

This CDR3 reads CASSIIRGAEAFF. The CDR3, as DNA: TGTGCCAGTAGTATAATCAGGGGAGCTGAAGCTTTCTTT. The V call is TRBV19, the J call TRBJ1-1, with D perhaps matching TRBD1 (6 bases). Trimming took off 2 bases at V and 6 bases at J, with 10 bases between the two ends. Germline values: CDR1 LNHDA, CDR2 SQIVND (reference sequence). This CDR3 contains 13 residues.

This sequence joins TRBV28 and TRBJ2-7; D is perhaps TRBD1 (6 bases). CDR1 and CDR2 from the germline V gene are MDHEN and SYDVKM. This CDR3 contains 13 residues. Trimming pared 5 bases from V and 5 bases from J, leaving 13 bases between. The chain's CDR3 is CASSAGDLNEQYF. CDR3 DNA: TGTGCCAGCAGTGCAGGGGACCTAAACGAGCAGTACTTC.

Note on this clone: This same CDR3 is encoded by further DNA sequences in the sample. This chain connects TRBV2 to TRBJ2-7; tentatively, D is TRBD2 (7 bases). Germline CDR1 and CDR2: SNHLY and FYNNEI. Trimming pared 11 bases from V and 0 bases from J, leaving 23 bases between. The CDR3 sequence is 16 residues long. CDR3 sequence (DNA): TGTGCCCGCCGTGGGGGGGAAGGGGGGGGCTCCTACGAGCAGTACTTC. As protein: CARRGGEGGGSYEQYF.

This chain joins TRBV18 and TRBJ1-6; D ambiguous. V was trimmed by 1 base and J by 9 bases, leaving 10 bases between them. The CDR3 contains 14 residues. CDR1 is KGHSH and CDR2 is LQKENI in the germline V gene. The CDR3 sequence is CASSPLVTGSPLHF. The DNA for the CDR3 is TGTGCCAGCTCACCACTTGTAACCGGTTCACCCCTCCACTTT.

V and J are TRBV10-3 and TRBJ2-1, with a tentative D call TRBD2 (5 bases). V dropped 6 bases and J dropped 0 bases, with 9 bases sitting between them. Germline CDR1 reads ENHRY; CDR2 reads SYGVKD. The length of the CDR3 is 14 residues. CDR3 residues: CAISVAYSYNEQFF. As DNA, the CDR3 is TGTGCCATCAGCGTAGCGTACTCCTACAATGAGCAGTTCTTC.

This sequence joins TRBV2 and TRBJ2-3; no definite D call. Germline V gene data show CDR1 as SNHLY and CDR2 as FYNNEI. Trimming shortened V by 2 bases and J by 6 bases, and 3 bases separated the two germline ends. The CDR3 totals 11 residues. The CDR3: CASSESDTQYF. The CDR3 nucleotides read TGTGCCAGCAGTGAATCTGATACGCAGTATTTT.

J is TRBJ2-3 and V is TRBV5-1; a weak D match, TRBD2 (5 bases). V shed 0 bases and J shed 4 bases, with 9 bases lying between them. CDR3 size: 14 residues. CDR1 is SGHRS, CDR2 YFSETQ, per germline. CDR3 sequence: CASSLASFADTQYF. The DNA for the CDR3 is TGCGCCAGCAGCTTGGCTAGCTTCGCAGATACGCAGTATTTT.

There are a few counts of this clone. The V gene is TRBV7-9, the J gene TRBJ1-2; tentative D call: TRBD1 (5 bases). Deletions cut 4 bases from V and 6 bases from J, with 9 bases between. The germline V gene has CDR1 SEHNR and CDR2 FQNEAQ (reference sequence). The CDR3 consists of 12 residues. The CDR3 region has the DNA TGTGCCAGCAGCTACCTAGGGGATGGCTACACCTTC. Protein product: CASSYLGDGYTF. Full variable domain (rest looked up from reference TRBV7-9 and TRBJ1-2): DTGVSQNPRHKITKRGQNVTFRCDPISEHNRLYWYRQTLGQGPEFLTYFQNEAQLEKSRLLSDRFSAERPKGSFSTLEIQRTEQGDSAMYLCASSYLGDGYTFGSGTRLTVV.

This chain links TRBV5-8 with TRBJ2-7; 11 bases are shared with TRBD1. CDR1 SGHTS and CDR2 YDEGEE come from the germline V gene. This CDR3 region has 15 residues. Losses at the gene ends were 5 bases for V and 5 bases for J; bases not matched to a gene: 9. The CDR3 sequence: CASRSPGTGGDEQYF. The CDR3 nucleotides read TGTGCCAGCAGATCCCCCGGGACAGGGGGAGACGAGCAGTACTTC.

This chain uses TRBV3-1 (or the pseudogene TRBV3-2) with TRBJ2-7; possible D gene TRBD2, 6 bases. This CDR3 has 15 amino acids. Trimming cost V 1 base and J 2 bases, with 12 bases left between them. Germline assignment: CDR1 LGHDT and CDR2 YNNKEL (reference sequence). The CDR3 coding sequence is TGTGCCAGCAGCCAAGGTGTCGCGGGGCCCTACGAGCAGTACTTC. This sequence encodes CASSQGVAGPYEQYF.

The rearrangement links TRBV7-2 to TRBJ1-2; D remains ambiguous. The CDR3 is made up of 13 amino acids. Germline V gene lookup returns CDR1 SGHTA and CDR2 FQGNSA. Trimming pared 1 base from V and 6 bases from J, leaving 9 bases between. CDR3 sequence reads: CASSLGAWDGYTF. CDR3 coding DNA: TGTGCCAGCAGCTTAGGGGCTTGGGATGGCTACACCTTC.

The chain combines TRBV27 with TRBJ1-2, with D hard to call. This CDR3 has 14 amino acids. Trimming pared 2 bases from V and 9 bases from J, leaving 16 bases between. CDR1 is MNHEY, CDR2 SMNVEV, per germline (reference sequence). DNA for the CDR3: TGTGCCAGCAGTTTAGAGCCGGGGTCCCGAAGCTACACCTTC. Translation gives CASSLEPGSRSYTF.

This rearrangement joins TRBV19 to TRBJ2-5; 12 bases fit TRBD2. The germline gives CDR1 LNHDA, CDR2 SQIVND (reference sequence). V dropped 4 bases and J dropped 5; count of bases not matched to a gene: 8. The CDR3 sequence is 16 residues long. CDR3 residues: CASSRDTSGRSETQYF. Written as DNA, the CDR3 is TGTGCCAGTAGTAGGGACACTAGCGGGAGGAGCGAGACCCAGTACTTC. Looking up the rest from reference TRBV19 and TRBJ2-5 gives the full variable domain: DGGITQSPKYLFRKEGQNVTLSCEQNLNHDAMYWYRQDPGQGLRLIYYSQIVNDFQKGDIAEGYSVSREKKESFPLTVTSAQKNPTAFYLCASSRDTSGRSETQYFGPGTRLLVL.

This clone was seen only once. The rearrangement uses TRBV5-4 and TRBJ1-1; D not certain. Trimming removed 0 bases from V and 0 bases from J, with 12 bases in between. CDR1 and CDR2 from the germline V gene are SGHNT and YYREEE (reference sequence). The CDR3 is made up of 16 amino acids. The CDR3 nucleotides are TGTGCCAGCAGCTTGGGCCAGGTGGATTTGAACACTGAAGCTTTCTTT. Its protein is CASSLGQVDLNTEAFF.

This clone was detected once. The CDR3 spells CASSQRGDGYTF. The CDR3, as DNA: TGTGCCAGCTCACAACGGGGGGATGGCTACACCTTC. This chain connects TRBV18 to TRBJ1-2; possibly TRBD1 for D (5 bases). V gave up 4 bases and J gave up 6 bases, with 9 bases separating them. This CDR3 is 12 amino acids long. CDR1 is KGHSH, CDR2 LQKENI, per germline. Full variable domain (missing parts from reference TRBV18 and TRBJ1-2): NAGVMQNPRHLVRRRGQEARLRCSPMKGHSHVYWYRQLPEEGLKFMVYLQKENIIDESGMPKERFSAEFPKEGPSILRIQQVVRGDSAAYFCASSQRGDGYTFGSGTRLTVV.

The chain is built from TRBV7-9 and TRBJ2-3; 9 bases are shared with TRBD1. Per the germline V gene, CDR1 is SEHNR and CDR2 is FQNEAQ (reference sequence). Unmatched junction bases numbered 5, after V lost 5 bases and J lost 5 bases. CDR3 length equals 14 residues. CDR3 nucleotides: TGTGCCAGCAGCCCGACAGGGGGTATAGATACGCAGTATTTT. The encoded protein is CASSPTGGIDTQYF. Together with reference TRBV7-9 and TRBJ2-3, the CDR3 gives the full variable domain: DTGVSQNPRHKITKRGQNVTFRCDPISEHNRLYWYRQTLGQGPEFLTYFQNEAQLEKSRLLSDRFSAERPKGSFSTLEIQRTEQGDSAMYLCASSPTGGIDTQYFGPGTRLTVL.

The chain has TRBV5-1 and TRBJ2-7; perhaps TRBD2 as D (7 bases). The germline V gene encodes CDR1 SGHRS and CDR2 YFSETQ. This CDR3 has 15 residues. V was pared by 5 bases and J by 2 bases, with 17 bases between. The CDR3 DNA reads TGCGCCAGCAGGGGGGCTCAGAGCGGGGCCTACGAGCAGTACTTC. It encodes CASRGAQSGAYEQYF.

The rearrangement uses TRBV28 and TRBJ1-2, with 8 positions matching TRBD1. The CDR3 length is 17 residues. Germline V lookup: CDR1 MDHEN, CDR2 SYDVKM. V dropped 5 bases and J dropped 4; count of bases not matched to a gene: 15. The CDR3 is CASSPSDNRGIVYGYTF. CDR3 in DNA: TGTGCCAGCAGTCCTAGTGACAACAGGGGGATTGTCTATGGCTACACCTTC.